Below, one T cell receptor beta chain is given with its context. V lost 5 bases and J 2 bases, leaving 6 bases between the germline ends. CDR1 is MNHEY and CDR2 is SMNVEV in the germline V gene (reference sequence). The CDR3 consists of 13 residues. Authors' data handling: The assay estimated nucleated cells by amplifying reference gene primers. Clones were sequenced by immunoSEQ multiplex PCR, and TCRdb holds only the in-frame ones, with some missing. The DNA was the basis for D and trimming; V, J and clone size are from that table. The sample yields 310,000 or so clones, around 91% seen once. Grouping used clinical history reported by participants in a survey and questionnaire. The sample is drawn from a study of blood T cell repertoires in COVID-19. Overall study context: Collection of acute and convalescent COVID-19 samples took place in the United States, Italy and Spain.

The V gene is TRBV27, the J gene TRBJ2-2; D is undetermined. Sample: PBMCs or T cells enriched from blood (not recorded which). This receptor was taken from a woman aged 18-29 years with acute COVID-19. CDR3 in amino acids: CASSNRNTGELFF. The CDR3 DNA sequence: TGTGCCAGCAGTAACAGAAACACCGGGGAGCTGTTTTTT.